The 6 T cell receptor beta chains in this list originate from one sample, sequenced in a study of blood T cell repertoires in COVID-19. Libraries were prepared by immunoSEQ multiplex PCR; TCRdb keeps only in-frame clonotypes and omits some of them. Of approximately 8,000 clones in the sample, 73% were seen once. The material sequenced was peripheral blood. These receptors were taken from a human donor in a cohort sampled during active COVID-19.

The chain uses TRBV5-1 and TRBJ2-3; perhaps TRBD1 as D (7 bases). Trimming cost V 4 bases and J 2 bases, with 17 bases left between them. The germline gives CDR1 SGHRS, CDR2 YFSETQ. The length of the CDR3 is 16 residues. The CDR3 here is CASSVYDREATDTQYF. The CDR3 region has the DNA TGCGCCAGCAGCGTTTACGACAGGGAGGCCACAGATACGCAGTATTTT.

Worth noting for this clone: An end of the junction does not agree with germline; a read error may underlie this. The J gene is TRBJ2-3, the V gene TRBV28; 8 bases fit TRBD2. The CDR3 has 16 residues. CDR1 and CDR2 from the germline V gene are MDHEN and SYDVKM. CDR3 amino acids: CASRFFGAGGGDTQYF. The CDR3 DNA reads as TGTGCCAGCCGTTTTTTCGGTGCGGGAGGAGGGGATACGCAGTATTTT.

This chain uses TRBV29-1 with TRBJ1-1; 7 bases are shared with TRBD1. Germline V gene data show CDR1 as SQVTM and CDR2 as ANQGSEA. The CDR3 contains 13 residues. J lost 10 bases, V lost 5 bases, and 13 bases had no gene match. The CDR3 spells CSVTTGSFFGAFF. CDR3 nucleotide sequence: TGCAGCGTTACGACAGGGTCATTCTTCGGAGCTTTCTTT. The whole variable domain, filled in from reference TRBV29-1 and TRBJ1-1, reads SAVISQKPSRDICQRGTSLTIQCQVDSQVTMMFWYRQQPGQSLTLIATANQGSEATYESGFVIDKFPISRPNLTFSTLTVSNMSPEDSSIYLCSVTTGSFFGAFFGQGTRLTVV.

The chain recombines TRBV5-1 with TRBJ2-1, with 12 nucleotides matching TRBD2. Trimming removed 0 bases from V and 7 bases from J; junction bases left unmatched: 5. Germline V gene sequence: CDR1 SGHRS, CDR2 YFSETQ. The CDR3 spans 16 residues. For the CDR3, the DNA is TGCGCCAGCAGCTTGGAGTACCTAGCGGGAGGGAATGAGCAGTTCTTC. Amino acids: CASSLEYLAGGNEQFF.

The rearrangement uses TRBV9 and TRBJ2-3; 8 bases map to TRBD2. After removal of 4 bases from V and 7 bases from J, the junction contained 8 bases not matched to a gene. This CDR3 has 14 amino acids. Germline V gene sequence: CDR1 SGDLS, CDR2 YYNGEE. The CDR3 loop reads CASSLTGTSNTQYF. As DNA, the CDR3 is TGTGCCAGCAGCCTCACCGGGACTAGTAATACGCAGTATTTT. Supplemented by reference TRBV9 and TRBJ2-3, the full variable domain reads DSGVTQTPKHLITATGQRVTLRCSPRSGDLSVYWYQQSLDQGLQFLIQYYNGEERAKGNILERFSAQQFPDLHSELNLSSLELGDSALYFCASSLTGTSNTQYFGPGTRLTVL.

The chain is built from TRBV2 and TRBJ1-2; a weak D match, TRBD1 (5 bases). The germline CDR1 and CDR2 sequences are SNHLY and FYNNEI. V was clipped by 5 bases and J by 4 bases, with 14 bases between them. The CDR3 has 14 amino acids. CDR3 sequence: CASSPQVSTYGYTF. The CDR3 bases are TGTGCCAGCAGTCCACAGGTTTCCACCTATGGCTACACCTTC.